The rows below give T cell receptor beta chains drawn from one sample of a study of blood T cell repertoires in COVID-19. Sequenced by immunoSEQ multiplex PCR; TCRdb stores in-frame clones only, minus some. The sample holds some 200,000 clones, about 81% seen once. Sequenced sample: peripheral blood. The receptor source for this set is a woman in her seventies with COVID-19, enrolled during active disease. Both conserved end residues are part of each CDR3. D genes are given only for firm matches. The size of a clone is reported for some rows only, either as once, few or many, or as a class for expanded clones.

CDR3aa | CDR3nt | j_gene | d_gene | abundance | v_gene
CASSTPRVNTEAFF | TGTGCCAGTAGTACCCCCAGGGTGAACACTGAAGCTTTCTTT | TRBJ1-1 | . | once | TRBV19
CASSVRGAGAGTGELFF | TGTGCCAGCAGCGTAAGGGGGGCGGGAGCGGGTACCGGGGAGCTGTTTTTT | TRBJ2-2 | . | . | TRBV7-2
CASSLVPLDRGGSETQYF | TGTGCCAGCAGCTTAGTCCCCTTGGACAGGGGGGGTTCAGAGACCCAGTACTTC | TRBJ2-5 | TRBD1 | . | TRBV7-3
CASTQRQTENSPLHF | TGTGCCAGCACTCAAAGGCAGACGGAGAATTCACCCCTCCACTTT | TRBJ1-6 | . | few | TRBV18
CASSQDPSAYEQYF | TGTGCCAGCAGCCAAGATCCCTCAGCCTACGAGCAGTACTTC | TRBJ2-7 | . | . | TRBV3-1/TRBV3-2
CASSQEGTSFLSSYNEQFF | TGCGCCAGCAGCCAAGAGGGGACTTCTTTCCTAAGCTCCTACAATGAGCAGTTCTTC | TRBJ2-1 | . | . | TRBV4-3
CASSQGLAEFYEQYF | TGCGCCAGCAGCCAGGGACTAGCGGAGTTCTACGAGCAGTACTTC | TRBJ2-7 | TRBD2 | . | TRBV4-3
CASSLTGAGAGGTEAFF | TGTGCCAGCAGCTTAACGGGCGCCGGGGCAGGGGGCACTGAAGCTTTCTTT | TRBJ1-1 | TRBD1 | few | TRBV7-3
CASSLGLGEQYF | TGTGCCAGCAGCTTAGGGCTAGGCGAGCAGTACTTC | TRBJ2-7 | . | . | TRBV11-2
CASRPGQGEYEQYF | TGCGCCAGCAGACCTGGACAGGGGGAGTACGAGCAGTACTTC | TRBJ2-7 | TRBD1 | . | TRBV5-1
CASSLWTLGQLNTEAFF | TGTGCCAGCAGTTTATGGACCTTGGGACAGTTGAACACTGAAGCTTTCTTT | TRBJ1-1 | TRBD1 | . | TRBV28
CASSAGTPTTGELFF | TGCGCCAGCAGTGCCGGGACACCTACCACCGGGGAGCTGTTTTTT | TRBJ2-2 | . | . | TRBV10-1
CASSLVASDEQFF | TGTGCCAGCAGCCTGGTAGCGAGCGATGAGCAGTTCTTC | TRBJ2-1 | . | . | TRBV9
CASRKNGGSAGSPLHF | TGTGCCAGCAGAAAAAACGGAGGGAGCGCAGGATCACCCCTCCACTTT | TRBJ1-6 | . | few | TRBV14
CASSTFRTGFTEAFF | TGTGCCAGCAGCACCTTTCGGACAGGGTTTACTGAAGCTTTCTTT | TRBJ1-1 | TRBD1 | . | TRBV7-2
CASSYLRREANTGELFF | TGTGCCAGCAGTTACCTGCGGCGGGAGGCCAACACCGGGGAGCTGTTTTTT | TRBJ2-2 | TRBD2 | . | TRBV6-2/TRBV6-3
CASSVDTGGNQPQHF | TGTGCCAGCAGCGTAGATACAGGGGGAAATCAGCCCCAGCATTTT | TRBJ1-5 | TRBD1 | few | TRBV9